Following are 31 T cell receptor beta chains from one sample sequenced in a study of blood T cells in healthy people across ages. The use of a sample-barcoded 5' primer and a J-beta primer mix characterized a second PCR of 7 to 11 cycles. In TCRdb, the 5' RACE reads were re-called with MiXCR into one record per CDR3 protein. Seen here are about 570,000 distinct CDR3 sequences, approximately 30% observed once, and the top ten hold around a sixth. Sequencing input: blood. The source is a woman in her 70s in good health.

Only a few counts were recorded for this clonotype. The CDR3 loop is CASSEYWGTNTEAFF. For the CDR3, the DNA is TGTGCCAGCAGTGAATACTGGGGAACAAACACTGAAGCTTTCTTT. V usage is TRBV6-1 and J usage is TRBJ1-1, with no clear D. V was cut by 2 bases and J by 2 bases, with 12 bases left in between. The CDR3 runs to 15 residues. CDR1 MNHNS and CDR2 SASEGT come from the germline V gene.

This clonotype was seen repeatedly, ten times or more. V is TRBV5-1 and J is TRBJ2-7, with D hard to call. Trimming shortened V by 4 bases and J by 6 bases, and 17 bases separated the two germline ends. CDR1 is SGHRS, CDR2 YFSETQ, per germline. The CDR3 spans 14 residues. CDR3 bases: TGCGCCAGCAGCGCCCCAGAGCCCGGCGGCGAGCAGTACTTC. Its protein is CASSAPEPGGEQYF.

This clonotype has just a few counts. The chain carries TRBV29-1 and TRBJ1-4; TRBD1 is a possible D gene (6 bases). The CDR3 consists of 13 residues. V was pared by 4 bases and J by 3 bases, with 9 bases between. Germline V gene data show CDR1 as SQVTM and CDR2 as ANQGSEA. The CDR3 loop is CSVVGGSNEKLFF. The CDR3 DNA reads as TGCAGCGTTGTAGGGGGGTCTAATGAAAAACTGTTTTTT.

The chain has TRBV6-1 and TRBJ2-1; D is unresolved. Germline CDR1 and CDR2: MNHNS and SASEGT. The germline V and J ends were trimmed by 8 bases and 5 bases, with 13 bases remaining between them. The CDR3 spans 13 residues. CDR3 residues: CASEVDQDNEQFF. The CDR3 DNA reads TGTGCCAGCGAGGTAGATCAAGACAATGAGCAGTTCTTC.

This clonotype has only a few counts. The chain employs TRBV20-1 and TRBJ2-7; D gene uncertain. The CDR3 contains 14 residues. Trimming cost V 3 bases and J 0 bases, with 12 bases left between them. CDR1 is DFQATT, CDR2 SNEGSKA, per germline (reference sequence). DNA for the CDR3: TGCAGTGCTAGCCGCGGCCCCAGCTCCTACGAGCAGTACTTC. Its translation: CSASRGPSSYEQYF.

For this clonotype: The junction differs from germline at one of its ends, possibly a read error. The chain is built from TRBV7-8 and TRBJ1-2; 7 nucleotides line up with TRBD1. The CDR3 has 14 residues. The germline V gene has CDR1 SGHVS and CDR2 FQNEAQ. The chain's CDR3 is CVSSPSGQLYGYTF. In nucleotides, the CDR3 is TGTGTCAGCAGCCCTTCGGGACAGCTCTATGGCTACACCTTC.

This clonotype came up many times. This chain joins TRBV29-1 and TRBJ2-5; no clear D gene. Trimming stripped 3 bases from V and 4 bases from J, with 6 bases between. Germline V gene data show CDR1 as SQVTM and CDR2 as ANQGSEA. The CDR3 is 11 amino acids. CDR3: CSVELTETQYF. DNA for the CDR3: TGCAGCGTTGAGTTAACAGAGACCCAGTACTTC.

This chain connects TRBV7-2 to TRBJ2-4, with 9 bases matching TRBD2. Germline-derived CDR1 and CDR2 are SGHTA and FQGNSA. J gave up 0 bases and V 1 base, and 10 bases lay outside the gene matches. CDR3 length: 19 residues. The CDR3 region is CASSLEGAGGKLAKNIQYF. In DNA form, the CDR3 reads TGTGCCAGCAGCTTAGAAGGAGCGGGGGGCAAACTAGCCAAAAACATTCAGTACTTC. The variable domain in full, completed from reference TRBV7-2 and TRBJ2-4, reads GAGVSQSPSNKVTEKGKDVELRCDPISGHTALYWYRQSLGQGLEFLIYFQGNSAPDKSGLPSDRFSAERTGGSVSTLTIQRTQQEDSAVYLCASSLEGAGGKLAKNIQYFGAGTRLSVL.

The J gene is TRBJ2-4, the V gene TRBV27; unclear D gene. Deletions cut 4 bases from V and 0 bases from J, with 13 bases between. The CDR3 has 16 residues. Per the germline V gene, CDR1 is MNHEY and CDR2 is SMNVEV (reference sequence). This chain's CDR3 is CASSYQSSLAKNIQYF. The CDR3 nucleotides read TGTGCCAGCAGTTACCAGTCCTCGTTAGCCAAAAACATTCAGTACTTC.

This clonotype occurred many times. The V call is TRBV13, the J call TRBJ2-4; TRBD1 agrees at 7 bases. Per germline, CDR1 PRHDT and CDR2 FYEKMQ (reference sequence). The CDR3 sequence is 14 residues long. J lost 6 bases, V lost 5 bases, and 7 bases had no gene match. The CDR3 DNA is TGTGCCAGCAGCCTACGGGACAGTGGAAACATTCAGTACTTC. This gives the protein CASSLRDSGNIQYF.

This clonotype appeared many times. The J gene is TRBJ2-5, the V gene TRBV13; D possibly corresponds to TRBD2 (6 bases). The germline V gene encodes CDR1 PRHDT and CDR2 FYEKMQ (reference sequence). V lost 5 bases, J lost 2 bases, and 15 bases lay in between. The CDR3 is made up of 15 amino acids. The CDR3 sequence is CASSRFGTPQETQYF. Written as DNA, the CDR3 is TGTGCCAGCAGCCGATTCGGGACTCCGCAAGAGACCCAGTACTTC.

This clonotype has only a few counts. V and J are TRBV29-1 and TRBJ2-3; 7 nucleotides agree with TRBD2. CDR1 is SQVTM and CDR2 is ANQGSEA in the germline V gene. This CDR3 is 12 amino acids long. The junction had 3 bases not matched to a gene; V was cut back by 1 base and J by 8 bases. CDR3 nucleotides: TGCAGCGTTGAAGGGACTAGTGGTACGCAGTATTTT. It yields the protein CSVEGTSGTQYF.

In DNA, the CDR3 is TGTGCCAGCAGCCAAGGTTGGAGGGGGACTAACAATGAGCAGTTCTTC. Amino acids: CASSQGWRGTNNEQFF. This chain links TRBV11-1 with TRBJ2-1; D might be TRBD2 (7 bases). The CDR3 loop spans 16 amino acids. The germline gives CDR1 SGHAT, CDR2 FQDESV (reference sequence). The ends were cut back, 5 bases at V and 5 bases at J, with 19 bases in the middle.

The chain employs TRBV6-5 and TRBJ2-2; perhaps TRBD1 as D (6 bases). CDR3 length: 14 residues. V dropped 2 bases and J dropped 7 bases, with 11 bases sitting between them. CDR1 and CDR2 (germline): MNHEY, SVGAGI. Here the CDR3 DNA reads TGTGCCAGCAGTTACGTACAGGGAAGCGGGGAGCTGTTTTTT. It specifies CASSYVQGSGELFF.

This clonotype has more than one count but fewer than ten. This sequence joins TRBV29-1 and TRBJ2-5, with a tentative D call TRBD1 (6 bases). Germline values: CDR1 SQVTM, CDR2 ANQGSEA. Trimming removed 3 bases from V and 4 bases from J, with 15 bases in between. The CDR3 runs 14 residues. Written as DNA, the CDR3 is TGCAGCGTTGATGTGGGGGCCCTTGGAGAGACCCAGTACTTC. The encoded protein is CSVDVGALGETQYF.

This clonotype showed up just a few times. The chain employs TRBV7-2 and TRBJ2-2, with 8 bases that match TRBD1. Germline loops: CDR1 SGHTA, CDR2 FQGNSA. J was trimmed by 4 bases and V by 5 bases; bases with no gene match: 9. This CDR3 comprises 16 residues. The CDR3 DNA sequence: TGTGCCAGCAGCAACCCACAGGGGGGCGGCACCGGGGAGCTGTTTTTT. Protein: CASSNPQGGGTGELFF.

This clonotype was found a few times. The chain is built from TRBV29-1 and TRBJ1-2; D is uncertain. Trimming pared 4 bases from V and 4 bases from J, leaving 13 bases between. Germline CDR1 reads SQVTM; CDR2 reads ANQGSEA. The CDR3 is made up of 13 amino acids. DNA for the CDR3: TGCAGCGTTGTTCCGGGATCGATCTATGGCTACACCTTC. Its protein product is CSVVPGSIYGYTF.

This clonotype was picked up a small number of times. CDR3 loop: CASSITGTSTGELFF. In nucleotides, the CDR3 is TGTGCCAGTAGTATAACGGGGACAAGTACCGGGGAGCTGTTTTTT. The chain couples TRBV19 to TRBJ2-2; D may be TRBD1 (6 bases). The CDR3 spans 15 residues. CDR1 and CDR2 from the germline V gene are LNHDA and SQIVND (reference sequence). Between the trimmed V and J ends, which lost 2 bases and 5 bases, there was a span of 12 bases.

In its sample, this clonotype was seen many times. The chain links TRBV5-1 to TRBJ2-6; D gene unclear. Trimming shortened V by 4 bases and J by 2 bases, and 7 bases separated the two germline ends. The CDR3 runs 14 residues. From germline, CDR1 is SGHRS and CDR2 YFSETQ. The CDR3 nucleotides read TGCGCCAGCAGCCTCGACCCTGGGGCCAACGTCCTGACTTTC. Its protein product is CASSLDPGANVLTF.

This chain connects TRBV9 to TRBJ2-6; D is uncertain. Trimming pared 1 base from V and 2 bases from J, leaving 7 bases between. Germline V lookup: CDR1 SGDLS, CDR2 YYNGEE. The CDR3 has 15 residues. DNA of the CDR3: TGTGCCAGCAGCGTAACAGAAACTGGGGCCAACGTCCTGACTTTC. Translation gives CASSVTETGANVLTF. Together with reference TRBV9 and TRBJ2-6, the CDR3 gives the full variable domain: DSGVTQTPKHLITATGQRVTLRCSPRSGDLSVYWYQQSLDQGLQFLIQYYNGEERAKGNILERFSAQQFPDLHSELNLSSLELGDSALYFCASSVTETGANVLTFGAGSRLTVL.

The table lists this clonotype with a few counts. This sequence joins TRBV10-3 and TRBJ2-5, with TRBD1 matching over 7 bases. CDR1 and CDR2 (germline): ENHRY, SYGVKD. The CDR3 has 16 amino acids. Trimming at V came to 0 bases and at J to 4 bases, leaving 8 bases not matched to a gene. The CDR3 protein is CAISESPETGRETQYF. In nucleotides, the CDR3 is TGTGCCATCAGTGAGTCCCCCGAGACAGGGAGAGAGACCCAGTACTTC.

The table lists this clonotype with a few counts. The V and J genes are TRBV18 and TRBJ1-3; possible D gene TRBD1, 6 bases. Per the germline V gene, CDR1 is KGHSH and CDR2 is LQKENI. This CDR3 comprises 19 residues. Trimming took 6 bases from V and 4 from J, leaving 28 bases between them. This chain's CDR3 is CASSRSTWQGKSSGNTIYF. The DNA of the CDR3 is TGTGCCAGCTCTCGATCAACGTGGCAGGGGAAGTCTTCAGGAAACACCATATATTTT.

The table lists this clonotype with a few counts. The chain links TRBV25-1 to TRBJ1-6, with 8 bases fitting TRBD1. The J segment lost 10 bases and the V segment lost 2 bases, leaving 7 bases of the junction unmatched. The CDR3 is 15 residues long. Germline CDR1 reads MGHDK; CDR2 reads SYGVNS. The CDR3 loop is CASSEGGRGRSPLHF. For the CDR3, the DNA is TGTGCCAGCAGTGAAGGTGGCAGGGGGCGATCACCCCTCCACTTT.

This rearrangement joins TRBV11-3 to TRBJ2-7; no clear D gene. Germline CDR1 reads SGHNT; CDR2 reads YENEEA. V lost 0 bases and J 4 bases, leaving 13 bases between the germline ends. The CDR3 loop spans 15 amino acids. Here the CDR3 DNA reads TGTGCCAGCAGCTTAGAAGTAGCTTCCCAATACGAGCAGTACTTC. Its protein product is CASSLEVASQYEQYF.

The V and J genes are TRBV5-6 and TRBJ2-3; tentative D call: TRBD2 (5 bases). The CDR3 is 14 residues long. The V and J ends lost 4 bases and 2 bases respectively, with 11 bases between them. CDR1 is SGHDT and CDR2 is YYEEEE in the germline V gene. Written as DNA, the CDR3 is TGTGCCAGCAGCCCGGGATTCCACACAGATACGCAGTATTTT. Translated: CASSPGFHTDTQYF. The complete variable domain, with remaining parts taken from reference TRBV5-6 and TRBJ2-3, reads DAGVTQSPTHLIKTRGQQVTLRCSPKSGHDTVSWYQQALGQGPQFIFQYYEEEERQRGNFPDRFSGHQFPNYSSELNVNALLLGDSALYLCASSPGFHTDTQYFGPGTRLTVL.

The chain has TRBV7-9 and TRBJ1-4, with D perhaps TRBD1 (5 bases). V was cut by 6 bases and J by 4 bases, with 15 bases left in between. This CDR3 has 15 residues. Germline-derived CDR1 and CDR2 are SEHNR and FQNEAQ (reference sequence). In nucleotides, the CDR3 is TGTGCCAGCAGTGTGAGTGAGACAGTTAATGAAAAACTGTTTTTT. Amino acid sequence: CASSVSETVNEKLFF.

This clonotype was counted many times. The J gene is TRBJ2-2, the V gene TRBV9; 7 positions match TRBD2. The CDR3 runs to 15 residues. Germline V CDR1 and CDR2: SGDLS, YYNGEE. With V trimmed by 0 bases and J by 6 bases, 5 bases remained unmatched. The CDR3 nucleotides read TGTGCCAGCAGCGTAGTGGGGGGGGTACCCGGGGAGCTGTTTTTT. Its protein product is CASSVVGGVPGELFF. The full variable domain, rest sourced from reference TRBV9 and TRBJ2-2, is DSGVTQTPKHLITATGQRVTLRCSPRSGDLSVYWYQQSLDQGLQFLIQYYNGEERAKGNILERFSAQQFPDLHSELNLSSLELGDSALYFCASSVVGGVPGELFFGEGSRLTVL.

The chain joins TRBV29-1 to TRBJ1-1; TRBD1 aligns across 7 bases. After removal of 7 bases from V and 4 bases from J, the junction contained 6 bases not matched to a gene. CDR1 SQVTM and CDR2 ANQGSEA come from the germline V gene. This CDR3 contains 12 residues. This CDR3 reads CSGTGAGTEAFF. The CDR3 DNA is TGCAGCGGAACAGGGGCAGGCACTGAAGCTTTCTTT.

The rearrangement joins TRBV15 to TRBJ2-5; either TRBD1 or TRBD2 may fit D (5 bases each). The CDR3 contains 13 residues. The V and J ends lost 1 base and 4 bases respectively, with 7 bases between them. CDR1 LNHNV and CDR2 YYDKDF come from the germline V gene (reference sequence). The CDR3: CATSRAGRETQYF. CDR3 bases: TGTGCCACCAGCAGAGCGGGACGAGAGACCCAGTACTTC.

This clonotype appeared a few times. V is TRBV12-5 and J is TRBJ2-7, with 9 bases aligning to TRBD2. The CDR3 is 17 residues long. Germline V gene sequence: CDR1 LGHNT, CDR2 FRNRAP. After removal of 1 base from V and 0 bases from J, the junction contained 7 bases not matched to a gene. CDR3 protein: CASGLDPTSGVSYEQYF. The CDR3 nucleotides read TGTGCTAGTGGTTTGGACCCGACTAGCGGAGTCTCCTACGAGCAGTACTTC. Supplemented by reference TRBV12-5 and TRBJ2-7, the full variable domain reads DARVTQTPRHKVTEMGQEVTMRCQPILGHNTVFWYRQTMMQGLELLAYFRNRAPLDDSGMPKDRFSAEMPDATLATLKIQPSEPRDSAVYFCASGLDPTSGVSYEQYFGPGTRLTVT.

As for this clonotype: A single base separates this from a much larger clone, so it may be a read error. This chain joins TRBV11-2 and TRBJ1-4; D is ambiguous. Germline V gives CDR1 SGHAT, CDR2 FQNNGV. V lost 1 base to trimming and J lost 6 bases, with 12 bases between them. The CDR3 is 15 amino acids. CDR3 sequence: CASSLGGPDDEKLFF. The CDR3 nucleotides are TGTGCCAGCAGCTTAGGCGGCCCGGATGATGAAAAACTGTTTTTT.